This T cell receptor beta chain originates from a study of blood T cell repertoires in COVID-19 (dated by TCRdb to about 2020). Turning to the overall study: Samples covering the acute and convalescent phases of COVID-19 were provided by collaborators in the United States, Italy and Spain. A de-identified subject ID, COVID-19 status, age in years and sex were almost always included in the sample metadata. Where available, HLA class I and class II types were taken from metadata supplied by the sample provider and were not determined by assay-based typing. The samples were drawn from the first 160 participants of the ongoing ImmuneRACE study and from 1,200 or so subjects provided by 6 global collaborators. Deeply sampled blood TCRbeta repertoires from subjects exposed to, actively infected with, or recovered from COVID-19 were included in the dataset. The prospective study material was composed of cDNA or gDNA derived from T cells, B-cell-depleted T cells, or PBMCs. A freely available public database, intended as a resource for researchers studying the immune response to SARS-CoV-2, is where the repertoires were released. What the work shows at the level of the full study, not this receptor alone: How much clinical and demographic metadata was included differed by source and by participant, and the metadata was provided uncurated.

TCRbeta CDR3 regions were amplified from genomic DNA by means of the immunoSEQ Assay, a bias-controlled multiplex PCR. Per the original workflow: The number of nucleated cells in each sample was estimated by amplification of reference gene primers within the assay. Sequence reads were collapsed and filtered to measure the absolute abundance of every unique TCRbeta CDR3 rearrangement. Productive Simpson clonality was computed per sample as the square root of Simpson's diversity index over productive rearrangements. TCRdb carries this immuneACCESS record with in-frame sequences only. Its versions omit some clonotypes, under half of them owing to an unresolved V gene in the studies checked, with the rest unexplained. D and trimming were read from the DNA, whereas the V and J calls and clone size are those reported in that table. This sample holds around 270,000 clones; roughly 84% were observed only once. The top ten clones comprise approximately 0.94% of the sample.

In Seattle, one collaborating source enrolled patients while the infection was active and tracked those patients longitudinally over the course of disease. Collaborating institutions collected whole blood in K2EDTA tubes following their own protocols. For TCRbeta analysis, collaborators shipped samples in one of three forms: frozen whole blood, isolated PBMCs, or DNA extracted from either of those sample types. The CDR3 contains 16 residues, cysteine and phenylalanine counted. The DNA shown is the 48-base CDR3, in frame from base 1. Clipping removes 2 bases from V and 6 bases from J, with 7 as the unmatched junction base count. In the germline V gene, CDR1 corresponds to MNHEY and CDR2 to SVGEGT. Concerning this clone itself: It has no known antigen specificity. No base quality values were provided; no much bigger clone lies one nucleotide off.

Sequenced sample: peripheral blood. This clonotype originated in a human donor with COVID-19, enrolled during active disease. The donor label of this sample is uncertain. The chain couples TRBV6-2 or TRBV6-3 to TRBJ2-1, with TRBD1 identical over 10 junction bases. The CDR3 region reads CASSYLGTGVGNEQFF. DNA sequence: TGTGCCAGCAGTTACCTTGGGACAGGGGTTGGCAATGAGCAGTTCTTC.